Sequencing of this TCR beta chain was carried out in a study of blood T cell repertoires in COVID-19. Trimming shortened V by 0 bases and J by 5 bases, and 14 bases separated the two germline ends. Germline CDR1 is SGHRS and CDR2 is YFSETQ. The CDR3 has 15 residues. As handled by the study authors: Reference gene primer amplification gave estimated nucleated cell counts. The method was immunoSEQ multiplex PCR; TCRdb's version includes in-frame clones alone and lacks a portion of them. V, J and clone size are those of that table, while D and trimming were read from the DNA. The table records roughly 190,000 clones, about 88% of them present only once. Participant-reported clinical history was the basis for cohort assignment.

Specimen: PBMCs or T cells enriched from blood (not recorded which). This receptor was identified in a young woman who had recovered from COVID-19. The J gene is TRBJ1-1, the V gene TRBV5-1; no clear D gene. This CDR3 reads CASSLGLMGRTEAFF. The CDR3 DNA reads TGCGCCAGCAGCTTGGGTTTGATGGGCCGGACTGAAGCTTTCTTT.